The clone carrying this T cell receptor (beta chain) has more than one count but fewer than ten. The data derive from a study of blood T cells in healthy people across ages. Trimming took 5 bases from V and 7 from J; bases not matched to a gene: 10. The germline CDR1 and CDR2 sequences are DFQATT and SNEGSKA (reference sequence). This CDR3 has 13 residues. Alongside a J-beta primer mix, a sample-barcoded 5' primer served in a second PCR lasting roughly 6 to 12 cycles. TCRdb redid the calling of the 5' RACE reads with MiXCR, one entry per CDR3 protein. Of roughly 1,300,000 distinct CDR3 sequences in the sample, approximately 63% are singletons; the top ten hold about 6.7%.

The sample taken for sequencing was blood. The chain carries TRBV20-1 and TRBJ1-2; 7 bases align to TRBD1. The sequence came from a young man in good health. CDR3 DNA sequence: TGCAGTGCTCCCCGGGAGGGGGCGACTGGCTACACCTTC. Translated: CSAPREGATGYTF.